This T cell receptor beta chain is from a study of blood T cell repertoires in COVID-19. Overall study context: Both acute and convalescent COVID-19 samples were obtained from the United States, Italy and Spain. Sample material is recorded as cDNA or gDNA derived from T cells, B-cell-depleted T cells, or PBMCs.

Under the authors' procedure: Researchers report that nucleated cell counts were estimated from reference gene primer amplification. TCRdb's table, derived via immunoSEQ multiplex PCR, lists solely in-frame clones and lacks some. V and J calls and clone size are as listed in that table; D and trimming were resolved from the DNA. The sample includes tens of thousands of clones, about 82% of them seen just once. This receptor was identified in a man over 45 with active COVID-19. Sequences were obtained from peripheral blood.

The CDR3 DNA is TGTGCCAGCAGCTTGTGGGGGGTCGACGAGCAGTACTTC. It translates to CASSLWGVDEQYF. The chain combines TRBV5-4 with TRBJ2-7, with a possible D match to TRBD2 (6 bases). The V end lost 1 base, the J end lost 5 bases, and 10 bases lay between the germline ends. This CDR3 is built from 13 residues. Germline V gene sequence: CDR1 SGHNT, CDR2 YYREEE (reference sequence). Full variable domain (remainder filled in from reference TRBV5-4 and TRBJ2-7): ETGVTQSPTHLIKTRGQQVTLRCSSQSGHNTVSWYQQALGQGPQFIFQYYREEENGRGNFPPRFSGLQFPNYSSELNVNALELDDSALYLCASSLWGVDEQYFGPGTRLTVT.